The 32 T cell receptor beta chains below all came from one sample that was sequenced in a study of cytomegalovirus exposure and HLA in healthy donors. The PCR contained 60 Vbeta and 13 Jbeta primers. The repertoire was sequenced with immunoSEQ multiplex PCR; TCRdb's copy has only in-frame clones and lacks some. The table records 100,000 or so clones, 60% to 85% of them present only once. The source material was PBMCs. The receptors here all came from a female donor in good health and CMV-seronegative.

The sample holds one count of this clone. The V gene is TRBV6-5, the J gene TRBJ2-1; perhaps TRBD1 as D (6 bases). From germline, CDR1 is MNHEY and CDR2 SVGAGI. The CDR3 has 12 amino acids. V lost 5 bases and J lost 13, with 15 bases in between. The CDR3 nucleotides read TGTGCCAGCAGTCAGGACTCGGACAGTCAGTTCTTC. Residues: CASSQDSDSQFF.

The table lists this clone with a count of one. The chain recombines TRBV5-5 with TRBJ2-1; 9 nucleotides line up with TRBD2. Germline loops: CDR1 SGHKS, CDR2 YYEKEE (reference sequence). This CDR3 comprises 15 residues. After removal of 4 bases from V and 0 bases from J, the junction contained 2 bases not matched to a gene. The CDR3: CASSRLADSYNEQFF. CDR3 coding DNA: TGTGCCAGCAGCAGACTAGCGGACTCCTACAATGAGCAGTTCTTC.

This chain links TRBV4-3 with TRBJ2-2, with a possible D match to TRBD2 (5 bases). V dropped 3 bases and J dropped 5 bases, with 19 bases sitting between them. CDR3 size: 17 residues. Germline V gene data show CDR1 as LGHNA and CDR2 as YSLEER. The CDR3 loop reads CASSHGRRKSGTGELFF. CDR3 bases: TGCGCCAGCAGCCACGGAAGGCGCAAATCGGGGACCGGGGAGCTGTTTTTT.

The gene calls are TRBV4-3 and TRBJ1-2; D remains unclear. CDR1 and CDR2 (germline): LGHNA, YSLEER. V was trimmed by 1 base and J by 5 bases, leaving 14 bases between them. This CDR3 comprises 15 residues. The DNA of the CDR3 is TGCGCCAGCAGCCAAGGACGGCAAGCGCCTTATGGCTACACCTTC. Its translation is CASSQGRQAPYGYTF.

This sequence joins TRBV7-3 and TRBJ2-1, with 8 bases identical to TRBD2. CDR1 SGHTA and CDR2 FQGTGA come from the germline V gene. V was pared by 5 bases and J by 6 bases, with 6 bases of the junction left unmatched. The CDR3 totals 14 residues. The CDR3 is CASSASGGVNEQFF. The CDR3 DNA reads as TGTGCCAGCAGCGCAAGCGGGGGAGTCAATGAGCAGTTCTTC.

The chain couples TRBV11-1 to TRBJ2-6; the D gene is possibly TRBD1 (5 bases). This CDR3 contains 17 residues. V was trimmed by 8 bases and J by 0 bases, leaving 17 bases between them. Germline CDR1 SGHAT, CDR2 FQDESV (reference sequence). The CDR3 is CASSMTAHSSGANVLTF. The CDR3 coding sequence is TGTGCCAGCTCCATGACAGCCCATAGCTCTGGGGCCAACGTCCTGACTTTC.

The CDR3 region has the DNA TGTGCCAGCAGTGAAGGTGAGGGTACCCTCTACGAGCAGTACTTC. Translated: CASSEGEGTLYEQYF. This chain uses TRBV2 with TRBJ2-7, with TRBD2 as a possible D gene (5 bases). V was clipped by 1 base and J by 3 bases, with 13 bases between them. The germline gives CDR1 SNHLY, CDR2 FYNNEI. CDR3 length: 15 residues.

The chain links TRBV19 to TRBJ2-4, with 8 positions matching TRBD1. CDR1 is LNHDA and CDR2 is SQIVND in the germline V gene (reference sequence). The CDR3 loop spans 13 amino acids. The V and J ends lost 5 bases and 6 bases, in that order; junction bases with no gene match: 3. The CDR3 DNA reads TGTGCCAGTAGTGGACAGGGAGGAAACATTCAGTACTTC. This translates into CASSGQGGNIQYF.

The chain employs TRBV28 and TRBJ2-7; 9 bases line up with TRBD1. CDR3 length: 15 residues. J lost 2 bases, V lost 7 bases, and 9 bases had no gene match. From germline, CDR1 is MDHEN and CDR2 SYDVKM. The CDR3 coding sequence is TGTGCCAGCATCCCCGGGACAGGGAATGCCTACGAGCAGTACTTC. Translated, it gives CASIPGTGNAYEQYF.

Details on this clone: Distinct nucleotide sequences in the sample also encode this CDR3. This rearrangement joins TRBV27 to TRBJ1-2, with D possibly being TRBD1 (6 bases). V dropped 5 bases and J dropped 4 bases, with 17 bases sitting between them. The CDR3 is 15 residues long. CDR1 and CDR2 from the germline V gene are MNHEY and SMNVEV (reference sequence). The CDR3 region is CASSPPGQGLYGYTF. The CDR3 nucleotides read TGTGCCAGCAGTCCCCCGGGTCAGGGGCTCTATGGCTACACCTTC.

The chain employs TRBV6-5 and TRBJ2-1; 7 nucleotides match TRBD1. J lost 6 bases, V lost 3 bases, and 5 bases had no gene match. In germline, CDR1 is MNHEY, CDR2 SVGAGI. CDR3 length: 14 amino acids. Written as DNA, the CDR3 is TGTGCCAGCAGTTATCGACAGGGAAGCAATGAGCAGTTCTTC. Translated: CASSYRQGSNEQFF.

The rearrangement links TRBV5-1 to TRBJ2-2; D is unresolved. The germline V and J ends were trimmed by 0 bases and 1 base, with 4 bases remaining between them. The CDR3 extends over 14 amino acids. Germline-derived CDR1 and CDR2 are SGHRS and YFSETQ. The DNA of the CDR3 is TGCGCCAGCAGCTTGGGTAGGAACACCGGGGAGCTGTTTTTT. Protein product: CASSLGRNTGELFF.

On this clone itself: The identical CDR3 is also encoded by other nucleotide sequences in the sample. The chain joins TRBV5-4 to TRBJ2-5; D is uncertain. V shed 0 bases and J shed 5 bases, with 5 bases lying between them. The germline gives CDR1 SGHNT, CDR2 YYREEE (reference sequence). The length of the CDR3 is 12 residues. CDR3 in DNA: TGTGCCAGCAGCTTGGCCGCGGAGACCCAGTACTTC. This gives the protein CASSLAAETQYF.

The chain recombines TRBV4-3 with TRBJ2-5, with D perhaps TRBD2 (5 bases). CDR1 is LGHNA, CDR2 YSLEER, per germline. This CDR3 has 14 amino acids. V lost 4 bases and J lost 5, with 14 bases in between. CDR3: CASSRLSGEETQYF. The CDR3 nucleotides are TGCGCCAGCAGCCGCCTGTCCGGGGAGGAGACCCAGTACTTC.

The CDR3 here is CASSEWGQGGETQYF. The CDR3 bases are TGTGCCAGCAGCGAGTGGGGACAGGGTGGGGAGACCCAGTACTTC. The chain employs TRBV9 and TRBJ2-5, with 9 nucleotides matching TRBD1. The CDR3 has 15 amino acids. Germline V gene data show CDR1 as SGDLS and CDR2 as YYNGEE. V trimming: 3 bases; J trimming: 5 bases; junction bases outside the gene matches: 8.

The genes are TRBV25-1 and TRBJ2-7; 7 positions match TRBD1. This CDR3 comprises 12 residues. Unmatched junction bases numbered 6, after V lost 6 bases and J lost 7 bases. Germline V gene data show CDR1 as MGHDK and CDR2 as SYGVNS. In nucleotides, the CDR3 is TGTGCCAGCAGAGCCTACAGGGGTGAGCAGTACTTC. This encodes CASRAYRGEQYF.

This chain joins TRBV10-2 and TRBJ2-5; 8 bases map to TRBD2. This CDR3 is built from 15 residues. Germline CDR1 WSHSY, CDR2 SAAADI. The V gene end was trimmed by 7 bases and the J gene end by 5 bases; junction bases not matched to a gene: 12. As DNA, the CDR3 is TGCGCCAGCACCGGGAGGGGGGGGAGGTCGGAGACCCAGTACTTC. Translating it yields CASTGRGGRSETQYF.

The chain links TRBV4-2 to TRBJ2-4, with 10 bases fitting TRBD2. The V gene end was trimmed by 0 bases and the J gene end by 4 bases; junction bases not matched to a gene: 12. This CDR3 region has 19 residues. Germline lookup yields CDR1 LGHNA and CDR2 YNFKEQ. CDR3 sequence: CASSQEVAGGQLLKNIQYF. The CDR3 DNA is TGTGCCAGCAGCCAAGAAGTAGCGGGGGGACAACTACTGAAAAACATTCAGTACTTC.

The chain combines TRBV6-1 with TRBJ2-7; 11 bases line up with TRBD1. The CDR3 runs to 15 residues. V was pared by 4 bases and J by 0 bases, with 2 bases of the junction left unmatched. Germline V lookup: CDR1 MNHNS, CDR2 SASEGT. In DNA, the CDR3 is TGTGCCAGCAGTGTCGGGACAGGGGGCTCCTACGAGCAGTACTTC. Amino acid sequence: CASSVGTGGSYEQYF.

The chain uses TRBV2 and TRBJ1-3; 8 bases agree with TRBD1. The CDR3 has 16 amino acids. Looked up from germline, CDR1 is SNHLY and CDR2 is FYNNEI. The V and J ends lost 4 bases and 1 base, in that order; junction bases with no gene match: 6. CDR3 nucleotide sequence: TGTGCCAGCAGTGGCGCCGGGACAGGTTCTGGAAACACCATATATTTT. This codes for CASSGAGTGSGNTIYF.

This clone has just one count. The chain recombines TRBV12-5 with TRBJ2-5, with 7 bases identical to TRBD1. The V segment lost 1 base and the J segment 5 bases; nucleotides outside the gene matches: 7. The germline V gene has CDR1 LGHNT and CDR2 FRNRAP. CDR3 length: 15 amino acids. CDR3 sequence (DNA): TGTGCTAGTGGTTTGGACAGGGGCGTGGGGGAGACCCAGTACTTC. This gives the protein CASGLDRGVGETQYF.

The chain couples TRBV7-9 to TRBJ1-3; the match to TRBD1 covers 9 bases. With V trimmed by 5 bases and J by 0 bases, 8 bases remained unmatched. The CDR3 has 17 residues. Looked up from germline, CDR1 is SEHNR and CDR2 is FQNEAQ (reference sequence). The CDR3 DNA follows: TGTGCCAGCAGCCGGAACAGGGGGCCCGCCTCTGGAAACACCATATATTTT. This translates into CASSRNRGPASGNTIYF.

The rearrangement uses TRBV5-4 and TRBJ1-1, with D perhaps matching TRBD1 (5 bases). Germline assignment: CDR1 SGHNT and CDR2 YYREEE (reference sequence). The ends were cut back, 2 bases at V and 3 bases at J, with 8 bases in the middle. This CDR3 region has 13 residues. The CDR3 protein is CASSLDSHTEAFF. The CDR3 bases are TGTGCCAGCAGCTTAGACAGCCACACTGAAGCTTTCTTT. Full variable domain (outside the CDR3, taken from reference TRBV5-4 and TRBJ1-1): ETGVTQSPTHLIKTRGQQVTLRCSSQSGHNTVSWYQQALGQGPQFIFQYYREEENGRGNFPPRFSGLQFPNYSSELNVNALELDDSALYLCASSLDSHTEAFFGQGTRLTVV.

V and J are TRBV5-6 and TRBJ1-2; D ambiguous. Germline V gene sequence: CDR1 SGHDT, CDR2 YYEEEE. The CDR3 loop spans 13 amino acids. Trimming took 3 bases from V and 7 from J, leaving 13 bases between them. For the CDR3, the DNA is TGTGCCAGCAGCTGGGGAGAGGAGCTTGGCTACACCTTC. This translates into CASSWGEELGYTF.

The chain carries TRBV9 and TRBJ2-4; perhaps TRBD2 as D (5 bases). This CDR3 has 16 residues. The V end was cut by 3 bases, the J end by 7 bases, with 20 bases between. Germline V gene lookup returns CDR1 SGDLS and CDR2 YYNGEE. The DNA for the CDR3 is TGTGCCAGCAGCGAGGGCCCCAGGACTGGGTCCAACATTCAGTACTTC. Its translation is CASSEGPRTGSNIQYF.

The rearrangement joins TRBV18 to TRBJ1-1; D is ambiguous. Germline lookup yields CDR1 KGHSH and CDR2 LQKENI. CDR3 length: 14 amino acids. Deletions cut 0 bases from V and 6 bases from J, with 11 bases between. This CDR3 is CASSPPGGRAEAFF. Here the CDR3 DNA reads TGTGCCAGCTCACCACCGGGAGGGAGGGCTGAAGCTTTCTTT.

The V call is TRBV7-9, the J call TRBJ1-2; D possibly corresponds to TRBD1 (6 bases). The CDR3 has 14 residues. The V and J ends lost 5 bases and 3 bases respectively, with 13 bases between them. CDR1 SEHNR and CDR2 FQNEAQ come from the germline V gene (reference sequence). CDR3 DNA: TGTGCCAGCAGCCCAGGGGACGGCTACTATGGCTACACCTTC. Translation: CASSPGDGYYGYTF.

The chain is built from TRBV27 and TRBJ2-7, with a weak D call TRBD2 (6 bases). The CDR3 is 11 amino acids. V lost 6 bases, J lost 11 bases, and 14 bases lay in between. Germline V lookup: CDR1 MNHEY, CDR2 SMNVEV (reference sequence). DNA for the CDR3: TGTGCCAGCAGGGCGGGGACGGGGGAGTACTTC. Encoded protein: CASRAGTGEYF.

This sequence joins TRBV7-9 and TRBJ1-1, with D unresolved. Per the germline V gene, CDR1 is SEHNR and CDR2 is FQNEAQ (reference sequence). The CDR3 has 13 residues. The germline V and J ends were trimmed by 5 bases and 2 bases, with 9 bases remaining between them. CDR3: CASSARHNTEAFF. In DNA, the CDR3 is TGTGCCAGCAGCGCCAGACATAACACTGAAGCTTTCTTT.

The chain uses TRBV2 and TRBJ2-7; 8 bases are a match to TRBD1. This CDR3 region has 14 residues. V was clipped by 4 bases and J by 4 bases; unmatched bases: 6. Germline CDR1 reads SNHLY; CDR2 reads FYNNEI. CDR3 in amino acids: CASSARDRIYEQYF. The CDR3, as DNA: TGTGCCAGCAGTGCGAGGGACAGGATTTACGAGCAGTACTTC.

This clone showed up just once. J is TRBJ2-3 and V is TRBV27, with TRBD2 matching over 7 bases. The V gene's germline CDR1 is MNHEY and CDR2 SMNVEV (reference sequence). This CDR3 has 18 amino acids. The V segment lost 1 base and the J segment 0 bases; nucleotides outside the gene matches: 10. CDR3 amino acids: CASSLWRAGAPSTDTQYF. In DNA form, the CDR3 reads TGTGCCAGCAGTTTATGGCGGGCGGGAGCCCCTAGCACAGATACGCAGTATTTT.

This chain connects TRBV11-2 to TRBJ2-5; 9 nucleotides line up with TRBD2. In germline, CDR1 is SGHAT, CDR2 FQNNGV. CDR3 size: 17 residues. Trimming cost V 5 bases and J 1 base; bases outside gene matches: 11. CDR3 bases: TGTGCCAGCAGCCTCCGGCGGGGCGGGGGGGCCCAAGAGACCCAGTACTTC. Protein: CASSLRRGGGAQETQYF. The full variable domain, in which reference TRBV11-2 and TRBJ2-5 provide the parts outside the CDR3, is EAGVAQSPRYKIIEKRQSVAFWCNPISGHATLYWYQQILGQGPKLLIQFQNNGVVDDSQLPKDRFSAERLKGVDSTLKIQPAKLEDSAVYLCASSLRRGGGAQETQYFGPGTRLLVL.